The rows below give T cell receptor beta chains drawn from one sample of a study of blood T cell repertoires in COVID-19. The table came from immunoSEQ multiplex PCR; TCRdb's copy has only in-frame clones and leaves some out. The sample has about 180,000 clones, about 81% seen once. The sequencing sample was made of peripheral blood. The receptors stem from an elderly woman with COVID-19, enrolled during active disease. Each CDR3 is given with its conserved first and last residue. The order of the fields is V gene, J gene, D gene, clone size, CDR3 protein, CDR3 DNA. The D gene is left open where the match is weak. Size values are once, few and many counts, or a class for expanded clones, and some rows have none.

TRBV7-2	TRBJ2-3	TRBD1	.	CASSYTGEINTDTQYF	TGTGCCAGCAGCTATACAGGGGAGATTAACACAGATACGCAGTATTTT
TRBV5-5	TRBJ1-4	TRBD1	.	CASSPSHVDRGPEKLFF	TGTGCCAGCAGCCCCTCTCATGTGGACAGGGGGCCCGAAAAACTGTTTTTT
TRBV29-1	TRBJ2-7	.	.	CSVGSGEYEQYF	TGCAGCGTTGGTTCAGGGGAATACGAGCAGTACTTC
TRBV11-3	TRBJ1-1	.	.	CASSPGPGGMNTEAFF	TGTGCCAGCAGCCCAGGGCCGGGTGGCATGAACACTGAAGCTTTCTTT
TRBV7-9	TRBJ2-1	.	.	CASGQGLYNEQFF	TGTGCCAGCGGCCAGGGCCTTTACAATGAGCAGTTCTTC
TRBV28	TRBJ1-2	.	.	CASSLVWGDGYTF	TGTGCCAGCAGTTTAGTCTGGGGGGATGGCTACACCTTC
TRBV6-6	TRBJ2-2	.	.	CASSYPARANTGELFF	TGTGCCAGCAGTTACCCCGCTCGGGCGAACACCGGGGAGCTGTTTTTT
TRBV5-1	TRBJ2-5	TRBD2	.	CASSERTSAETQYF	TGCGCCAGCAGCGAACGGACTAGCGCGGAGACCCAGTACTTC
TRBV11-2	TRBJ1-5	TRBD1	once	CASSLDWTGSNQPQHF	TGTGCCAGCAGCTTAGATTGGACAGGGAGTAATCAGCCCCAGCATTTT
TRBV5-5	TRBJ2-5	TRBD1	once	CASSTYRDRQETQYF	TGTGCCAGCAGCACCTACAGGGACAGACAAGAGACCCAGTACTTC
TRBV18	TRBJ2-1	.	.	CASSPNRLDYNEQFF	TGTGCCAGCTCACCGAACAGACTAGACTACAATGAGCAGTTCTTC
TRBV29-1	TRBJ2-7	.	.	CSVLIVEGSYEQYF	TGCAGCGTTCTGATCGTTGAGGGCTCCTACGAGCAGTACTTC
TRBV29-1	TRBJ2-1	TRBD2	.	CSVPLAGLPEQFF	TGCAGCGTGCCACTAGCGGGTCTACCAGAGCAGTTCTTC
TRBV4-1	TRBJ2-5	.	.	CASSQVRNQETQYF	TGCGCCAGCAGCCAAGTCAGGAACCAAGAGACCCAGTACTTC
TRBV5-4	TRBJ1-1	TRBD1	.	CASSFGQGDTEAFF	TGTGCCAGCAGCTTTGGACAGGGTGACACTGAAGCTTTCTTT
TRBV3-1/TRBV3-2	TRBJ2-7	TRBD1	once	CASSQDSGQGYHEQYF	TGTGCCAGCAGCCAAGATTCTGGACAGGGGTACCACGAGCAGTACTTC
TRBV28	TRBJ2-1	.	.	CASIGGGRTYNEQFF	TGTGCCAGCATCGGGGGCGGGAGAACCTACAATGAGCAGTTCTTC
TRBV4-3	TRBJ2-7	.	.	CASSQESAAGFYEQYF	TGCGCCAGCAGCCAAGAAAGTGCGGCAGGGTTCTACGAGCAGTACTTC
TRBV7-7	TRBJ2-1	TRBD1	.	CASSLGFNPGTGGNEQFF	TGTGCCAGCAGCTTGGGCTTCAACCCCGGGACAGGGGGTAATGAGCAGTTCTTC
TRBV15	TRBJ2-3	TRBD2	few	CATSRDRAGTSNTDTQYF	TGTGCCACCAGCAGAGATCGGGCAGGGACTAGCAACACAGATACGCAGTATTTT
TRBV20-1	TRBJ2-5	TRBD2	.	CSASSASGPQETQYF	TGCAGTGCTAGTTCGGCTAGCGGTCCCCAAGAGACCCAGTACTTC
TRBV2	TRBJ2-1	.	.	CASSVGHSSYNEQFF	TGTGCCAGCAGTGTGGGACACAGCTCCTACAATGAGCAGTTCTTC
TRBV24-1	TRBJ2-2	TRBD2	.	CATSVRLAGGPHTGELFF	TGTGCCACCAGTGTCCGTCTAGCGGGAGGGCCCCACACCGGGGAGCTGTTTTTT
TRBV5-4	TRBJ2-7	.	.	CASSSLTNRDTYEQYF	TGTGCCAGCAGCTCTCTAACAAACAGGGATACCTACGAGCAGTACTTC
TRBV6-1	TRBJ1-2	.	.	CASSTGNYGYTF	TGTGCCAGCAGCACAGGGAACTATGGCTACACCTTC
TRBV7-9	TRBJ1-1	TRBD1	few	CASSPAPGQANTEAFF	TGTGCCAGCAGCCCAGCGCCGGGACAGGCGAACACTGAAGCTTTCTTT
TRBV18	TRBJ2-7	TRBD1	.	CASSAGQGSSYEQYF	TGTGCCAGCTCTGCCGGACAGGGTAGCTCCTACGAGCAGTACTTC
TRBV28	TRBJ2-7	.	.	CASSLTTDSQYF	TGTGCCAGCAGCCTAACGACTGACAGCCAGTACTTC
TRBV7-3	TRBJ2-3	TRBD2	.	CASSLTYDLAGRDTQYF	TGTGCCAGCAGCTTAACGTATGATCTAGCGGGGAGAGATACGCAGTATTTT
TRBV7-2	TRBJ2-5	TRBD2	.	CASSPSWSGGTQETQYF	TGTGCCAGCAGCCCCTCCTGGAGCGGGGGGACCCAAGAGACCCAGTACTTC
TRBV10-3	TRBJ1-1	.	.	CAISQTENTEAFF	TGTGCCATCAGCCAAACAGAGAACACTGAAGCTTTCTTT
TRBV20-1	TRBJ1-5	.	few	CSASSGSLSQPQHF	TGCAGTGCCAGTTCGGGATCGTTAAGTCAGCCCCAGCATTTT
TRBV4-1	TRBJ1-2	.	.	CASSQGGGRGANYGYTF	TGCGCCAGCAGCCAAGGCGGGGGCAGGGGAGCTAACTATGGCTACACCTTC
TRBV9	TRBJ2-7	TRBD1	.	CASSPRGQGYEQYF	TGTGCCAGCAGCCCACGAGGACAGGGCTACGAGCAGTACTTC
TRBV19	TRBJ1-3	.	.	CASSRSAGVGNTIYF	TGTGCCAGTAGTCGATCCGCAGGGGTGGGAAACACCATATATTTT
TRBV28	TRBJ1-2	.	.	CASSFIPYGYTF	TGTGCCAGCAGTTTTATCCCCTATGGCTACACCTTC
TRBV3-1/TRBV3-2	TRBJ2-1	TRBD2	.	CASSLTSGSAGVEQFF	TGTGCCAGCAGCCTGACTAGCGGGTCCGCCGGGGTTGAGCAGTTCTTC
TRBV25-1	TRBJ1-2	.	.	CASRGPGHGYTF	TGTGCCAGCCGCGGGCCCGGTCATGGCTACACCTTC
TRBV18	TRBJ2-7	TRBD2	.	CASSPLSGSRSYEQYF	TGTGCCAGCTCACCACTTAGCGGGAGCCGTTCCTACGAGCAGTACTTC
TRBV5-4	TRBJ2-2	TRBD1	many	CASSPGTGLAGELFF	TGTGCCAGCAGCCCCGGGACAGGGTTGGCGGGGGAGCTGTTTTTT
TRBV7-2	TRBJ1-1	.	.	CASSLQQTNTEAFF	TGTGCCAGCAGCTTACAACAGACGAACACTGAAGCTTTCTTT
TRBV30	TRBJ2-3	TRBD1	.	CAWLAGTGLIADTQYF	TGTGCCTGGCTAGCCGGGACAGGGTTGATAGCAGATACGCAGTATTTT
TRBV10-3	TRBJ1-4	.	.	CAISEDPPTGNEKLFF	TGTGCCATCAGTGAGGACCCACCGACTGGAAATGAAAAACTGTTTTTT
TRBV5-1	TRBJ2-7	TRBD1	few	CASSIRQGSYEQYF	TGCGCCAGCAGCATCCGACAGGGAAGCTACGAGCAGTACTTC
TRBV6-4	TRBJ1-2	TRBD1	few	CASSDTNRGLGYTF	TGTGCCAGCAGTGACACTAACAGGGGTTTGGGCTACACCTTC
TRBV15	TRBJ2-1	.	.	CATSYRLPLGEQFF	TGTGCCACCAGTTACCGACTGCCTCTTGGGGAGCAGTTCTTC
TRBV7-9	TRBJ1-5	.	many	CASSPGRSNQPQHF	TGTGCCAGCAGCCCGGGTCGGAGCAATCAGCCCCAGCATTTT
TRBV9	TRBJ2-7	TRBD1	few	CASSGTGGLQYF	TGTGCCAGCAGCGGAACAGGGGGCCTGCAGTACTTC
TRBV15	TRBJ2-7	.	.	CATSRVGGSYEQYF	TGTGCCACCAGCAGAGTGGGGGGCTCCTACGAGCAGTACTTC
TRBV5-8	TRBJ1-6	TRBD1	.	CASSFEDRNSPLHF	TGTGCCAGCAGCTTCGAGGACAGGAATTCACCCCTCCACTTT
TRBV9	TRBJ1-5	.	.	CASSVEGDQPQHF	TGTGCCAGCAGCGTAGAGGGGGATCAGCCCCAGCATTTT
TRBV28	TRBJ1-5	.	.	CASSAPREPQHF	TGTGCCAGCAGTGCCCCGAGGGAGCCCCAGCATTTT
TRBV5-1	TRBJ2-7	TRBD1	.	CASSLHRGLGTYEQYF	TGCGCCAGCAGCTTGCATAGGGGGCTCGGGACCTACGAGCAGTACTTC
TRBV4-2	TRBJ2-5	.	.	CASSLKGETQYF	TGTGCCAGCAGCTTGAAGGGGGAGACCCAGTACTTC
TRBV19	TRBJ1-2	TRBD1	.	CASSPLDRETYGYTF	TGTGCCAGTAGCCCCCTCGACAGGGAAACGTATGGCTACACCTTC